These 9 T cell receptor beta chains originate from one sample sequenced in a study of molecular identifiers for immune sequencing clone quantification. Each CDR3 protein is one row after TCRdb ran MiXCR on the PCR reads. The profile covers more than 50,000 distinct CDR3 sequences, with roughly a fifth appearing a single time and around 1.4% taken by the ten largest. Sample: naive CD8+ T cells from blood, with Jurkat cell RNA spiked in. The subset denotes: FACS-sorted CD8+CD4-CCR7+CD45RA+ naive T cells. Source of these receptors: a human donor in good health. Some libraries in this study had Jurkat cell RNA spiked in.

This chain connects TRBV15 to TRBJ2-2, with D hard to call. The CDR3 has 17 amino acids. CDR1 LNHNV and CDR2 YYDKDF come from the germline V gene (reference sequence). Between the trimmed V and J ends, which lost 5 bases and 0 bases, there was a span of 16 bases. The CDR3 bases are TGTGCCACCAGCCCAGTTATCCGTCTCACGAACACCGGGGAGCTGTTTTTT. Its protein is CATSPVIRLTNTGELFF.

By share, this clonotype ranks as medium-sized. The CDR3 coding sequence is TGTGCCAGCAGCCAACGCTCCGGGACTAGCTTTTACGAGCAGTACTTC. Its protein is CASSQRSGTSFYEQYF. This chain links TRBV4-2 with TRBJ2-7; 9 positions agree with TRBD2. CDR3 length: 16 residues. Germline V gives CDR1 LGHNA, CDR2 YNFKEQ. The J segment lost 4 bases and the V segment lost 2 bases, leaving 9 bases of the junction unmatched.

To note about this clonotype: This clone may be a read error of a much larger clone one base away. This sequence joins TRBV5-5 and TRBJ2-4; D is perhaps TRBD1 (7 bases). The CDR3 totals 14 residues. CDR1 and CDR2 from the germline V gene are SGHKS and YYEKEE (reference sequence). The CDR3 DNA sequence: TGTGCCAGCAGTGACAGGGAGGCCAAAAACATTCGGTACTTC. Its protein product is CASSDREAKNIRYF.

This clonotype was counted many times. As DNA, the CDR3 is TGTGCCAGCAGCCAACCGGGACTAACTTTTTACAATGAGCAGTTCTTC. Translation: CASSQPGLTFYNEQFF. The chain recombines TRBV4-2 with TRBJ2-1; 7 bases agree with TRBD2. Trimming removed 2 bases from V and 4 bases from J; junction bases left unmatched: 8. CDR1 and CDR2 (germline): LGHNA, YNFKEQ. The CDR3 has 16 residues.

This clonotype has ten or more counts. The chain is built from TRBV2 and TRBJ2-7, with 8 bases that match TRBD2. Unmatched junction bases numbered 7, after V lost 6 bases and J lost 0 bases. The CDR3 contains 15 residues. In germline, CDR1 is SNHLY, CDR2 FYNNEI. CDR3 residues: CASSATTSVSYEQYF. In nucleotides, the CDR3 is TGTGCCAGCAGCGCCACGACTAGCGTCTCCTACGAGCAGTACTTC.

This clonotype was detected only a few times. The DNA of the CDR3 is TGCGCCAGCAGCCAAGTGAGCGGGAGGGCCCATGAGCAGTTCTTC. This codes for CASSQVSGRAHEQFF. The V call is TRBV4-1, the J call TRBJ2-1; 10 bases are a match to TRBD2. The CDR3 runs to 15 residues. Trimming at V came to 1 base and at J to 8 bases, leaving 5 bases not matched to a gene. The V gene's germline CDR1 is MGHRA and CDR2 YSYEKL.

Worth noting for this clonotype: This may be a read error: a much more frequent sequence differs by one nucleotide. This sequence joins TRBV27 and TRBJ1-4, with a weak D call TRBD1 (6 bases). This CDR3 contains 16 residues. Germline lookup yields CDR1 MNHEY and CDR2 SMNVEV (reference sequence). The CDR3 DNA follows: TGTGCCAGCAGTTCCGACGGGACAAGCACAAATGAAAAACTGCTTTTT. It is translated as CASSSDGTSTNEKLLF.

This clonotype was seen a few times. The chain is built from TRBV4-2 and TRBJ2-2; D not certain. There are 12 residues in the CDR3. Trimming shortened V by 6 bases and J by 5 bases, and 7 bases separated the two germline ends. CDR1 LGHNA and CDR2 YNFKEQ come from the germline V gene. The CDR3 reads CASRLGTGELFF. The CDR3 bases are TGTGCCAGCAGGCTAGGAACCGGGGAGCTGTTTTTT.

There are many counts of this clonotype. This chain connects TRBV27 to TRBJ1-6; D remains ambiguous. Germline loops: CDR1 MNHEY, CDR2 SMNVEV (reference sequence). The CDR3 loop spans 15 amino acids. The germline V and J ends were trimmed by 6 bases and 9 bases, with 18 bases remaining between them. The CDR3 spells CASREGPVFGSPLHF. The CDR3 nucleotides read TGTGCCAGCAGAGAGGGTCCAGTCTTCGGTTCACCCCTCCACTTT.